What follows describes a single TCR beta chain. The clone's antigen remains unknown. No quality values exist for individual bases; no much larger clone is one base distant. The treatment or condition label corresponds to: allogeneic hematopoietic cell transplantation with graft depleted of TCRalphabeta T cells and CD19 B cells. The children who served as transplant recipients had been given grafts of TCRalphabeta/CD19-depleted allogeneic hematopoietic cells. The receptor library was made with PCR. The instrument given in TCRdb is Illumina HiSeq 2500. TCR library preparation used molecular barcoding, with unique molecular identifiers applied to normalize quantification of the TCRbeta repertoire. TCRdb trimmed the raw reads at Q25, called clones with MiXCR and kept productive beta chains. CDR3 protein duplicates are merged, each entry listing the most common genes and DNA. Present in this sample are about 830,000 distinct CDR3 sequences, roughly 16% of which were seen just once. The leading ten clones occupy under 6% of the sample.

Trimming takes 4 bases from V and 3 bases from J, and the germline ends sit 10 bases apart. Per the germline V gene, KGHDR is the CDR1 and SFDVKD is the CDR2. Inclusive of the bounding cysteine and phenylalanine, the CDR3 is 14 residues long. The kept DNA is CDR3 alone, 42 bases in frame from the first base. The sample comes from a study of T-cell reconstitution after alpha-beta-depleted transplantation in children listed by TCRdb under 2016. General notes on the study: The study quantitatively tracked T-cell immune reconstitution after TCRalphabeta/CD19-depleted allogeneic hematopoietic cell transplantation in children using TCR repertoire profiling.

Paper-wide results and their limitations: In some patients, high TCRbeta diversity at day 60 was attributed to recipient T cells and intrathymic progenitors that had survived conditioning. Over subsequent months, a decline in hyperexpanded clone frequencies was noted, and after one year, T-cell counts and TCRbeta diversity were mostly ascribed to newly produced T cells. The apparently early alphabetaT-cell count recovery about two months after transplant was reportedly dependent on only several hundred rapidly expanded clones derived from non-depleted graft cells.

This TCR came from a male patient aged 5 to 17 who had a stem cell transplant for acute lymphoblastic leukemia, so the T cells may come from the graft donor. Rearrangement joined TRBV24-1 to TRBJ2-3, with the D gene uncertain. The sample consisted of PBMCs, mostly from graft donor cells, taken 360 days after TCRalphabeta/CD19-depleted stem cell transplant. CDR3 protein: CATSDPALTDTQYF. In nucleotide form, the sequence is TGTGCCACCAGTGACCCGGCTCTTACAGATACGCAGTATTTT.